The 3 T cell receptor beta chains below come from one sample, sequenced in a study of post-analysis software for immune sequencing data. Overall study findings and caveats: Patients carried a handful of TRBV segments more frequently than controls did, and TRBV5-6, TRBV5-1 and TRBV20-1 were among them.

TCR beta libraries were prepared from cDNA with unique molecular identifiers. TCRdb reprocessed the PCR reads via MiXCR and lists one record per CDR3 protein. The sample includes about 770,000 distinct CDR3 sequences, about 45% of them seen just once. These receptors' antigens are unknown. Sequencing was carried out using blood. These receptors all stem from a girl aged 10 to 17 with multiple sclerosis.

The chain is built from TRBV4-2 and TRBJ2-5, with D perhaps TRBD2 (5 bases). Germline-derived CDR1 and CDR2 are LGHNA and YNFKEQ. This CDR3 contains 14 residues. Between the trimmed V and J ends, which lost 0 bases and 11 bases, there was a span of 16 bases. The CDR3 sequence: CASSQESALWEQYF. DNA of the CDR3: TGTGCCAGCAGCCAAGAGAGCGCCTTATGGGAGCAGTACTTC.

The gene calls are TRBV7-2 and TRBJ2-7, with TRBD2 identical over 7 bases. Germline CDR1 reads SGHTA; CDR2 reads FQGNSA. With 5 bases clipped from V and 4 bases from J, the junction kept 8 bases outside the gene matches. CDR3 length: 14 residues. The CDR3 region is CASSPPFGRYEQYF. The CDR3 region has the DNA TGTGCCAGCAGCCCCCCATTCGGGAGGTACGAGCAGTACTTC.

This clonotype has only a few counts. The CDR3 region has the DNA TGTGCCAGCAGTCCGTGGGCCACCGGGGGCGGCGAGACCCAGTACTTC. It yields the protein CASSPWATGGGETQYF. This chain connects TRBV12-3 or TRBV12-4 to TRBJ2-5; D possibly matches TRBD1 or TRBD2 (6 bases each). The CDR3 runs 16 residues. The ends were cut back, 5 bases at V and 5 bases at J, with 21 bases in the middle.